What follows are 30 T cell receptor beta chains derived from one specimen sequenced in a study of T-cell memory formation after mild COVID-19. Using its own MiXCR run on the 5' RACE reads, TCRdb lists one record per CDR3 protein. The table lists 350,000 to 450,000 distinct CDR3 sequences, around 18% of them singletons. Sequencing input: PBMCs or a T cell subset sorted from them (not recorded which). All receptors derive from an adult woman who had mild COVID-19 (a few samples of this study predate the infection). Cell type and time point are not known.

This clonotype occurred a few times. The chain employs TRBV12-3 or TRBV12-4 and TRBJ1-2, with TRBD1 as a possible D gene (5 bases). The CDR3 totals 12 residues. The V end was cut by 4 bases, the J end by 7 bases, with 10 bases between. CDR3 residues: CASSSRGTGYTF. CDR3 bases: TGTGCCAGCAGTTCTAGAGGGACTGGCTACACCTTC.

This clonotype was seen at least ten times. This rearrangement joins TRBV18 to TRBJ2-2; D uncertain. Trimming shortened V by 8 bases and J by 5 bases, and 6 bases separated the two germline ends. Germline V lookup: CDR1 KGHSH, CDR2 LQKENI. The CDR3 contains 11 residues. Here the CDR3 DNA reads TGTGCCAGCAGCTTAACCGGGGAGCTGTTTTTT. Amino acid sequence: CASSLTGELFF.

This chain joins TRBV9 and TRBJ2-2; a weak D match, TRBD1 (6 bases). V was pared by 4 bases and J by 6 bases, with 16 bases between. This CDR3 contains 15 residues. CDR1 and CDR2 from the germline V gene are SGDLS and YYNGEE. The CDR3 sequence: CASSSMDRLAGELFF. DNA of the CDR3: TGTGCCAGCAGCTCGATGGACAGATTGGCCGGGGAGCTGTTTTTT.

The DNA of the CDR3 is TGTGCCAGCAGCATCTCGGGACTAGCGCTTTACAATGAGCAGTTCTTC. Residues: CASSISGLALYNEQFF. This sequence joins TRBV7-3 and TRBJ2-1; 10 bases fit TRBD2. Looked up from germline, CDR1 is SGHTA and CDR2 is FQGTGA. V was clipped by 5 bases and J by 4 bases; unmatched bases: 8. The CDR3 is 16 amino acids.

This clonotype has only a few counts. The rearrangement joins TRBV29-1 to TRBJ2-1; D remains unclear. V gave up 4 bases and J gave up 8 bases, with 12 bases separating them. This CDR3 contains 12 residues. Germline CDR1 is SQVTM and CDR2 is ANQGSEA. The CDR3 sequence: CSVVFRGYEQFF. CDR3 sequence (DNA): TGCAGCGTTGTATTTCGTGGCTATGAGCAGTTCTTC.

This clonotype showed up many times. CDR3 residues: CSVVARGAGAEQYF. DNA for the CDR3: TGCAGCGTTGTAGCGCGCGGGGCGGGGGCCGAGCAGTACTTC. The rearrangement links TRBV29-1 to TRBJ2-7, with D possibly being TRBD2 (7 bases). Germline V CDR1 and CDR2: SQVTM, ANQGSEA. This CDR3 is 14 amino acids long. Trimming cost V 4 bases and J 6 bases, with 19 bases left between them.

This chain connects TRBV5-4 to TRBJ2-3; maybe TRBD2 (7 bases). The V gene lost 0 bases and the J gene lost 13 bases, with 15 bases spanning the gap. This CDR3 spans 13 amino acids. The germline gives CDR1 SGHNT, CDR2 YYREEE (reference sequence). CDR3 loop: CASSLVGGAEEYF. In DNA, the CDR3 is TGTGCCAGCAGCTTGGTGGGGGGGGCCGAGGAGTATTTT.

This clonotype was found a few times. This rearrangement joins TRBV12-3 or TRBV12-4 to TRBJ1-2; D is undetermined. V shed 3 bases and J shed 2 bases, with 16 bases lying between them. The CDR3 sequence is 16 residues long. This CDR3 is CASSFSPVGQNYGYTF. The DNA for the CDR3 is TGTGCCAGCAGTTTTTCCCCGGTAGGGCAGAACTATGGCTACACCTTC.

This clonotype has a handful of counts. The gene calls are TRBV24-1 and TRBJ2-7; D may be TRBD1 or TRBD2 (5 bases each). CDR1 and CDR2 (germline): KGHDR, SFDVKD. Trimming removed 5 bases from V and 4 bases from J, with 14 bases in between. This CDR3 region has 14 residues. The CDR3 DNA reads TGTGCCACCAGTGCAGGGCGGGCACCTTACGAGCAGTACTTC. As protein: CATSAGRAPYEQYF.

In nucleotides, the CDR3 is TGTGCCACCAGTGACCCAGCCAGTACAATGACGCAGTTCTTC. Translation: CATSDPASTMTQFF. This sequence joins TRBV24-1 and TRBJ2-1; D ambiguous. CDR1 and CDR2 (germline): KGHDR, SFDVKD. The V end lost 4 bases, the J end lost 12 bases, and 18 bases lay between the germline ends. There are 14 residues in the CDR3.

In this sample, this clonotype turned up a few times. The rearrangement uses TRBV18 and TRBJ2-5; TRBD1 matches at 8 bases. V shed 2 bases, J shed 4 bases, and the junction held 6 bases outside the gene matches. Per germline, CDR1 KGHSH and CDR2 LQKENI. This CDR3 has 15 residues. The CDR3 loop is CASSPSRTGRETQYF. As DNA, the CDR3 is TGTGCCAGCTCACCATCCAGGACAGGGAGAGAGACCCAGTACTTC.

The chain recombines TRBV5-1 with TRBJ2-5; the match to TRBD2 covers 8 bases. CDR3 length equals 15 residues. From germline, CDR1 is SGHRS and CDR2 YFSETQ. J was trimmed by 5 bases and V by 2 bases; bases with no gene match: 8. The CDR3 protein is CASSLDGGAWETQYF. CDR3 sequence (DNA): TGCGCCAGCAGCTTAGACGGGGGGGCCTGGGAGACCCAGTACTTC.

The J gene is TRBJ1-3, the V gene TRBV7-2, with 7 positions matching TRBD1. The V gene's germline CDR1 is SGHTA and CDR2 FQGNSA. CDR3 length equals 14 residues. V trimming: 7 bases; J trimming: 3 bases; junction bases outside the gene matches: 6. The CDR3 bases are TGTGCCAGCACTCGACAGGGATATGGAAACACCATATATTTT. Translated, it gives CASTRQGYGNTIYF.

This clonotype occurred a few times. V usage is TRBV5-1 and J usage is TRBJ1-5, with 7 nucleotides matching TRBD1. The germline gives CDR1 SGHRS, CDR2 YFSETQ. J gave up 5 bases and V 4 bases, and 3 bases lay outside the gene matches. The CDR3 totals 13 residues. CDR3 sequence: CASSPGQHQPQHF. The CDR3 DNA is TGCGCCAGCAGCCCGGGACAGCATCAGCCCCAGCATTTT.

The chain combines TRBV24-1 with TRBJ2-2; no definite D call. The germline gives CDR1 KGHDR, CDR2 SFDVKD. CDR3 size: 12 residues. Deletions cut 1 base from V and 5 bases from J, with 1 base between. The CDR3 region is CATSDFTGELFF. CDR3 sequence (DNA): TGTGCCACCAGTGATTTTACCGGGGAGCTGTTTTTT.

V gene TRBV5-5 combines with J gene TRBJ1-3, with D possibly TRBD1 on 5 matching bases. Germline CDR1 SGHKS, CDR2 YYEKEE (reference sequence). The CDR3 contains 16 residues. Trimming removed 5 bases from V and 4 bases from J, with 19 bases in between. This chain's CDR3 is CASSFWGPGFGNTIYF. The CDR3 region has the DNA TGTGCCAGCAGTTTCTGGGGCCCAGGTTTCGGAAACACCATATATTTT.

This chain links TRBV2 with TRBJ2-7; tentatively, D is TRBD1 or TRBD2 (5 bases each). Per the germline V gene, CDR1 is SNHLY and CDR2 is FYNNEI. The CDR3 loop spans 14 amino acids. The V end was cut by 7 bases, the J end by 2 bases, with 15 bases between. CDR3 protein: CASMGVGSAYEQYF. The CDR3 DNA is TGTGCCAGCATGGGGGTCGGGTCCGCCTACGAGCAGTACTTC. Complete variable domain (other parts from reference TRBV2 and TRBJ2-7): EPEVTQTPSHQVTQMGQEVILRCVPISNHLYFYWYRQILGQKVEFLVSFYNNEISEKSEIFDDQFSVERPDGSNFTLKIRSTKLEDSAMYFCASMGVGSAYEQYFGPGTRLTVT.

This clonotype was seen a few times. The rearrangement links TRBV18 to TRBJ2-1, with 7 bases that match TRBD1. The CDR3 totals 15 residues. V shed 3 bases and J 1 base; nucleotides not matched to a gene: 3. Germline values: CDR1 KGHSH, CDR2 LQKENI. The chain's CDR3 is CASSPPGQSYNEQFF. The CDR3 nucleotides are TGTGCCAGCTCACCGCCGGGACAGTCCTACAATGAGCAGTTCTTC.

The J gene is TRBJ2-5, the V gene TRBV6-1; 10 nucleotides agree with TRBD1. With V trimmed by 6 bases and J by 2 bases, 9 bases remained unmatched. The CDR3 spans 16 residues. Germline V lookup: CDR1 MNHNS, CDR2 SASEGT. This chain's CDR3 is CASSPTRTGGQETQYF. CDR3 nucleotide sequence: TGTGCCAGCAGCCCTACCCGGACAGGGGGGCAAGAGACCCAGTACTTC.

The chain recombines TRBV24-1 with TRBJ2-1; D possibly corresponds to TRBD2 (6 bases). CDR3 size: 17 residues. The germline V and J ends were trimmed by 0 bases and 3 bases, with 14 bases remaining between them. Germline assignment: CDR1 KGHDR and CDR2 SFDVKD. The CDR3 nucleotides are TGTGCCACCAGTGATTTGCCGAGTGGGAGGAACTACAATGAGCAGTTCTTC. Its translation is CATSDLPSGRNYNEQFF.

This clonotype was counted between two and nine times. The rearrangement uses TRBV6-6 and TRBJ1-1; tentatively, D is TRBD1 (6 bases). Per the germline V gene, CDR1 is MNHNY and CDR2 is SVGAGI (reference sequence). The V end lost 0 bases, the J end lost 3 bases, and 8 bases lay between the germline ends. The CDR3 spans 14 residues. DNA for the CDR3: TGTGCCAGCAGTTACTCTACAGGGTACACTGAAGCTTTCTTT. This encodes CASSYSTGYTEAFF.

CDR3 protein: CASCTPQRSDYNEQFF. In DNA, the CDR3 is TGTGCCAGCTGTACCCCCCAGCGGAGTGACTACAATGAGCAGTTCTTC. The rearrangement joins TRBV28 to TRBJ2-1; the D gene is possibly TRBD2 (5 bases). Looked up from germline, CDR1 is MDHEN and CDR2 is SYDVKM. V lost 8 bases to trimming and J lost 3 bases, with 20 bases between them. This CDR3 has 16 residues.

The chain uses TRBV7-3 and TRBJ2-2; 9 nucleotides line up with TRBD2. CDR3 size: 16 residues. The V gene's germline CDR1 is SGHTA and CDR2 FQGTGA. After removal of 5 bases from V and 4 bases from J, the junction contained 8 bases not matched to a gene. CDR3 residues: CASSNLAGAVTGELFF. The CDR3 coding sequence is TGTGCCAGCAGCAACTTAGCGGGAGCGGTCACCGGGGAGCTGTTTTTT.

At least ten counts were recorded for this clonotype. The gene calls are TRBV15 and TRBJ2-7, with D maybe TRBD2 (6 bases). Germline CDR1 reads LNHNV; CDR2 reads YYDKDF (reference sequence). This CDR3 is built from 15 residues. V was clipped by 6 bases and J by 0 bases, with 15 bases between them. Here the CDR3 reads CATSGGTGTSYEQYF. The CDR3 nucleotides are TGTGCCACCAGTGGCGGGACGGGCACCTCCTACGAGCAGTACTTC.

This clonotype has only a few counts. This rearrangement joins TRBV7-9 to TRBJ2-1, with no clear D. Germline values: CDR1 SEHNR, CDR2 FQNEAQ (reference sequence). The CDR3 length is 11 residues. Trimming left V 0 bases short and J 12 bases short, with 6 bases between. The CDR3 sequence is CASSLAERQFF. In DNA form, the CDR3 reads TGTGCCAGCAGCTTAGCGGAAAGGCAGTTCTTC.

This clonotype appeared a few times. V is TRBV20-1 and J is TRBJ1-2; D is undetermined. This CDR3 is built from 11 residues. The germline gives CDR1 DFQATT, CDR2 SNEGSKA (reference sequence). V shed 6 bases and J shed 8 bases, with 13 bases lying between them. The CDR3: CSAPKGGGYTF. The CDR3 nucleotides read TGCAGTGCCCCTAAGGGCGGCGGCTACACCTTC.

The chain links TRBV19 to TRBJ1-2; TRBD1 matches at 7 bases. Trimming removed 3 bases from V and 8 bases from J; junction bases left unmatched: 9. The germline V gene encodes CDR1 LNHDA and CDR2 SQIVND (reference sequence). The CDR3 loop spans 14 amino acids. The CDR3 spells CASSIGVTGYGYTF. The CDR3 region has the DNA TGTGCCAGTAGTATTGGAGTGACAGGGTACGGCTACACCTTC.

J is TRBJ2-7 and V is TRBV4-1, with D unresolved. V was trimmed by 1 base and J by 0 bases, leaving 10 bases between them. CDR1 and CDR2 from the germline V gene are MGHRA and YSYEKL. The length of the CDR3 is 15 residues. In nucleotides, the CDR3 is TGCGCCAGCAGCCAAGCGGGTACCAGCTCCTACGAGCAGTACTTC. Translated, it gives CASSQAGTSSYEQYF.

J is TRBJ2-7 and V is TRBV27, with D tentatively TRBD2 (5 bases). The germline gives CDR1 MNHEY, CDR2 SMNVEV (reference sequence). The CDR3 sequence is 11 residues long. Trimming left V 8 bases short and J 4 bases short, with 9 bases between. CDR3: CASGLNYEQYF. The DNA of the CDR3 is TGTGCCAGCGGACTGAATTACGAGCAGTACTTC.

This clonotype was observed a few times. This sequence joins TRBV20-1 and TRBJ2-5, with 8 bases lining up with TRBD2. V was clipped by 7 bases and J by 5 bases; unmatched bases: 9. This CDR3 contains 13 residues. Germline assignment: CDR1 DFQATT and CDR2 SNEGSKA (reference sequence). This CDR3 is CSETGGASETQYF. The CDR3 nucleotides read TGCAGTGAAACCGGGGGGGCATCGGAGACCCAGTACTTC.